Presented here are 5 T cell receptor beta chains from one specimen sequenced in a study of T-cell reconstitution after alpha-beta-depleted transplantation in children. TCRbeta library construction was performed incorporating unique molecular identifiers. MiXCR was run by TCRdb on the PCR reads, yielding one entry per CDR3 protein. The sample records over 200,000 distinct CDR3 sequences, roughly 8.3% being singletons. This specimen consisted of PBMCs, mostly from graft donor cells, obtained 360 days after TCRalphabeta/CD19-depleted stem cell transplant. Receptor source: a male patient under 10 years old who had a stem cell transplant for acute myeloid leukemia, so the T cells may come from the graft donor.

This clonotype has a count of ten or more. J is TRBJ2-1 and V is TRBV20-1; no clear D. This CDR3 comprises 15 residues. The germline V gene encodes CDR1 DFQATT and CDR2 SNEGSKA (reference sequence). Trimming shortened V by 1 base and J by 2 bases, and 12 bases separated the two germline ends. CDR3 sequence: CSARGERVPYNEQFF. CDR3 bases: TGCAGTGCTAGAGGGGAAAGAGTGCCCTACAATGAGCAGTTCTTC.

This clonotype was seen a few times. The chain recombines TRBV3-1 with TRBJ2-2, with no clear D. From germline, CDR1 is LGHDT and CDR2 YNNKEL (reference sequence). CDR3 length: 13 amino acids. The V and J ends lost 3 bases and 5 bases respectively, with 7 bases between them. The CDR3: CASSHLNTGELFF. The CDR3, as DNA: TGTGCCAGCAGCCATCTCAATACCGGGGAGCTGTTTTTT. Variable domain in full (rest from reference TRBV3-1 and TRBJ2-2): DTAVSQTPKYLVTQMGNDKSIKCEQNLGHDTMYWYKQDSKKFLKIMFSYNNKELIINETVPNRFSPKSPDKAHLNLHINSLELGDSAVYFCASSHLNTGELFFGEGSRLTVL.

The rearrangement links TRBV5-1 to TRBJ1-1; D might be TRBD1 (5 bases). V was trimmed by 5 bases and J by 4 bases, leaving 15 bases between them. CDR3 size: 14 residues. Germline V gene sequence: CDR1 SGHRS, CDR2 YFSETQ. Here the CDR3 DNA reads TGCGCCAGCAGTTTCCAGGGTCACCCCACTGAAGCTTTCTTT. It encodes CASSFQGHPTEAFF.

This clonotype has only a few counts. The gene calls are TRBV20-1 and TRBJ2-3, with TRBD2 matching over 10 bases. The CDR3 length is 13 residues. Germline CDR1 DFQATT, CDR2 SNEGSKA (reference sequence). Trimming removed 6 bases from V and 6 bases from J; junction bases left unmatched: 6. The DNA for the CDR3 is TGCAGTGCCCAGCGGGAGGGCTTGGATACGCAGTATTTT. Translated: CSAQREGLDTQYF.

Of note for this clonotype: This sequence may be a read error, since a much larger clone differs from it by one base. This chain joins TRBV13 and TRBJ2-1; 7 positions agree with TRBD1. J was trimmed by 11 bases and V by 5 bases; bases with no gene match: 6. In germline, CDR1 is PRHDT, CDR2 FYEKMQ (reference sequence). The CDR3 runs 12 residues. CDR3 nucleotides: TGTGCCAGCAGCGCCAGGGGGATCAAGCAGTTCTTC. The encoded protein is CASSARGIKQFF.